Presented here are 13 T cell receptor beta chains from one specimen sequenced in a study of blood T cells in healthy people across ages. Combining a sample-barcoded 5' primer with a J-beta primer mix, a second PCR ran for roughly 7 to 12 cycles. TCRdb ran MiXCR on the 5' RACE reads and lists one entry per CDR3 protein. The sample has about 720,000 distinct CDR3 sequences; around a fifth are singletons. Sequencing was performed on blood. The source of these receptors is a man between 65 and 85 years old in good health.

This clonotype was seen only a few times. This chain joins TRBV20-1 and TRBJ2-1; D may be TRBD2 (5 bases). The germline V gene encodes CDR1 DFQATT and CDR2 SNEGSKA (reference sequence). V was shortened by 3 bases and J by 7 bases, with 10 bases between the two germline ends. The CDR3 totals 12 residues. CDR3 DNA sequence: TGCAGTGCTAGTTTCCCGGGGAATGAGCAGTTCTTC. Residues: CSASFPGNEQFF.

The rearrangement joins TRBV28 to TRBJ2-1; 7 nucleotides agree with TRBD1. The end of the DNA fits TRBJ2-7 better, so the J call may be wrong. This CDR3 region has 14 residues. In germline, CDR1 is MDHEN, CDR2 SYDVKM. In DNA, the CDR3 is TGTGCCAGCAGGACAGGGAATCCTTCCTACGAGCAGTACGTC. Amino acid sequence: CASRTGNPSYEQYV.

This chain uses TRBV28 with TRBJ2-1, with 12 bases fitting TRBD2. Germline V gives CDR1 MDHEN, CDR2 SYDVKM. CDR3 length equals 15 residues. V gave up 6 bases and J gave up 10 bases; unmatched junction bases: 10. In nucleotides, the CDR3 is TGTGCCAGCAGCCTGAGACTAGCGGGAGCATGGGAGCAGTTCTTC. This encodes CASSLRLAGAWEQFF.

This clonotype was seen a handful of times. The gene calls are TRBV7-2 and TRBJ1-2; 7 nucleotides agree with TRBD1. With 6 bases clipped from V and 14 bases from J, the junction kept 15 bases outside the gene matches. This CDR3 contains 13 residues. Germline CDR1 SGHTA, CDR2 FQGNSA. Written as DNA, the CDR3 is TGTGCCAGCAGAGGGGGACCGACAGGGACTGGAACCTTC. Translating gives CASRGGPTGTGTF.

This clonotype was observed a handful of times. The chain combines TRBV5-1 with TRBJ2-5; D is ambiguous. Matching the DNA end better, TRBJ2-7 makes the J call doubtful. The CDR3 loop spans 12 amino acids. Germline loops: CDR1 SGHRS, CDR2 YFSETQ. CDR3 amino acids: CASSLVFHEQYF. DNA of the CDR3: TGCGCCAGCAGCTTGGTTTTCCACGAGCAGTACTTC.

This chain connects TRBV20-1 to TRBJ2-3; perhaps TRBD1 as D (5 bases). Germline V lookup: CDR1 DFQATT, CDR2 SNEGSKA (reference sequence). With 8 bases removed from V and 2 bases from J, the gap between germline ends came to 20 bases. This CDR3 spans 15 amino acids. In nucleotides, the CDR3 is TGCAGTCCTCGAGAGGCTAGTGGGGCCACAGATACGCAGTATTTT. Protein product: CSPREASGATDTQYF.

This clonotype showed up just a few times. V gene TRBV30 combines with J gene TRBJ1-6, with 10 bases matching TRBD1. CDR3 size: 13 residues. V was pared by 4 bases and J by 7 bases, with 1 base of the junction left unmatched. Per germline, CDR1 GTSNPN and CDR2 SVGIG (reference sequence). The DNA of the CDR3 is TGTGCCTGGACGGGACAGGGGAATTCACCCCTCCACTTT. Its translation is CAWTGQGNSPLHF.

This clonotype came up a few times. J is TRBJ2-5 and V is TRBV10-3; D may correspond to TRBD1 or TRBD2 (5 bases each). The end of the DNA is better explained by TRBJ2-7, so the J call may be wrong. The CDR3 runs 13 residues. Germline V gene lookup returns CDR1 ENHRY and CDR2 SYGVKD. CDR3 in DNA: TGTGCCATCAGTGAGTCGTGGGGGACCGAGCAGTACTTC. Its protein is CAISESWGTEQYF.

This clonotype was recorded a few times. The CDR3 DNA reads as TGCGCCAGCAGCCAAGAATGGCAGGGTCATAATTCACCCCTCCACTTT. Translation gives CASSQEWQGHNSPLHF. The chain has TRBV4-1 and TRBJ1-6; D is perhaps TRBD1 (5 bases). Germline CDR1 and CDR2: MGHRA and YSYEKL. This CDR3 is 16 amino acids long. Trimming stripped 0 bases from V and 5 bases from J, with 11 bases between.

In its sample, this clonotype was seen once. One end of the junction does not line up with germline, which may come from a read error. CDR3 sequence: CASSHPGGASTYTQYF. Here the CDR3 DNA reads TGTGCCAGCTCCCACCCGGGAGGGGCTAGCACATATACGCAGTATTTT. J is TRBJ2-3 and V is TRBV18, with 8 bases matching TRBD2. The length of the CDR3 is 16 residues. Germline V lookup: CDR1 KGHSH, CDR2 LQKENI.

A note on this clonotype: An end of the junction does not agree with germline; a read error may underlie this. This chain connects TRBV27 to TRBJ1-2; 8 bases are a match to TRBD1. The V gene's germline CDR1 is MNHEY and CDR2 SMNVEV (reference sequence). The CDR3 is 14 amino acids. CDR3 in amino acids: CAGSFGWDRSGYTF. The CDR3 region has the DNA TGTGCCGGCAGTTTCGGCTGGGACAGGTCCGGCTACACCTTC.

Written as DNA, the CDR3 is TGTGCCAGCAGCCCAAGGTTTGGCGGCGGGTCCTACGAGCAGTACTTC. This translates into CASSPRFGGGSYEQYF. The rearrangement links TRBV3-1 to TRBJ2-5, with D perhaps TRBD2 (5 bases). The DNA end favors TRBJ2-7, so the J call may be wrong. Germline CDR1 is LGHDT and CDR2 is YNNKEL (reference sequence). This CDR3 has 16 residues.

This clonotype was seen a handful of times. The V call is TRBV4-1, the J call TRBJ2-3; 10 positions match TRBD2. Germline CDR1 is MGHRA and CDR2 is YSYEKL. This CDR3 has 16 residues. Trimming removed 0 bases from V and 6 bases from J; junction bases left unmatched: 6. CDR3 in amino acids: CASSQDGAAGGDTQYF. The DNA for the CDR3 is TGCGCCAGCAGCCAAGATGGGGCAGCGGGAGGGGATACGCAGTATTTT.